The 17 T cell receptor beta chains below all came from one sample that was sequenced in a study of T cells in Graves' hyperthyroidism and ophthalmopathy. Researchers amplified the TCR beta CDR3 regions from RNA transcripts. HTBI primers were used for first-round RT-PCR of the TCR CDR3. MiXCR, run by TCRdb on the multiplex PCR reads, gives a single entry per CDR3 protein. In the table there are hundreds of thousands of distinct CDR3 sequences, 14% to 15% of which are singletons. The source material was blood. These TCRs come from a man in his late teens or twenties with Graves' ophthalmopathy.

The sample holds a few counts of this clonotype. The chain has TRBV3-1 and TRBJ2-2; the match to TRBD1 covers 7 bases. CDR1 is LGHDT, CDR2 YNNKEL, per germline (reference sequence). V shed 4 bases and J 4 bases; nucleotides not matched to a gene: 9. The CDR3 runs 16 residues. The CDR3 DNA sequence: TGTGCCAGCAGCCCTCTCCTGACAGGGAGCACCGGGGAGCTGTTTTTT. Amino acid sequence: CASSPLLTGSTGELFF.

There are many counts of this clonotype. CDR3 in amino acids: CASSQEYRNTEAFF. The DNA for the CDR3 is TGTGCCAGCAGCCAAGAATACAGGAACACTGAAGCTTTCTTT. V gene TRBV16 combines with J gene TRBJ1-1; no clear D gene. This CDR3 is 14 amino acids long. The V end was cut by 2 bases, the J end by 1 base, with 8 bases between. Germline CDR1 reads KGHSY; CDR2 reads FQNENV.

This clonotype was detected ten times or more. This chain connects TRBV6-1 to TRBJ1-4, with 8 bases aligning to TRBD1. This CDR3 has 13 amino acids. The J segment lost 8 bases and the V segment lost 11 bases, leaving 10 bases of the junction unmatched. The germline V gene has CDR1 MNHNS and CDR2 SASEGT. CDR3 sequence reads: CAVYGGTGEKLFF. The CDR3, as DNA: TGTGCCGTCTATGGGGGGACAGGAGAAAAACTGTTTTTT.

This clonotype was seen at least ten times. The chain links TRBV5-1 to TRBJ1-1; 7 nucleotides match TRBD1. V trimming: 4 bases; J trimming: 7 bases; junction bases outside the gene matches: 7. The V gene's germline CDR1 is SGHRS and CDR2 YFSETQ. The CDR3 runs to 13 residues. The CDR3 sequence: CASSGPTGSEAFF. The CDR3 nucleotides are TGCGCCAGCAGCGGGCCGACAGGGAGTGAAGCTTTCTTT.

This clonotype occurred many times. This chain links TRBV3-1 with TRBJ1-1; TRBD1 matches at 8 bases. CDR1 and CDR2 (germline): LGHDT, YNNKEL (reference sequence). CDR3 length: 16 amino acids. Trimming removed 4 bases from V and 7 bases from J; junction bases left unmatched: 14. The CDR3 bases are TGTGCCAGCAGCCGAGGGACAGGAGTGATTCCCAATGAAGCTTTCTTT. As protein: CASSRGTGVIPNEAFF.

This clonotype was seen at least ten times. The chain is built from TRBV6-4 and TRBJ2-2, with 9 bases matching TRBD2. The CDR3 has 13 residues. The V gene's germline CDR1 is MRHNA and CDR2 SNTAGT. With 7 bases clipped from V and 3 bases from J, the junction kept 0 bases outside the gene matches. DNA of the CDR3: TGTGCCAGCACTAGCGGGGACACCGGGGAGCTGTTTTTT. Amino acids: CASTSGDTGELFF.

This clonotype was counted many times. CDR3 amino acids: CASSPWGKLEETQYF. The CDR3 bases are TGTGCCAGCAGCCCTTGGGGGAAGCTAGAAGAGACCCAGTACTTC. V gene TRBV5-8 combines with J gene TRBJ2-5; D may correspond to TRBD1 or TRBD2 (5 bases each). Deletions cut 4 bases from V and 3 bases from J, with 16 bases between. The germline CDR1 and CDR2 sequences are SGHTS and YDEGEE. CDR3 length equals 15 residues.

The rearrangement links TRBV11-2 to TRBJ2-7, with 11 bases matching TRBD2. Germline values: CDR1 SGHAT, CDR2 FQNNGV. The V gene end was trimmed by 0 bases and the J gene end by 6 bases; junction bases not matched to a gene: 7. The length of the CDR3 is 16 residues. The CDR3 DNA reads as TGTGCCAGCAGCTTAGATCAGGGACTAGCGGCTCGCGAGCAGTACTTC. It translates to CASSLDQGLAAREQYF.

This clonotype was seen just once. The V gene is TRBV5-6, the J gene TRBJ1-1; no clear D. The CDR3 is made up of 15 amino acids. Per germline, CDR1 SGHDT and CDR2 YYEEEE. V was shortened by 2 bases and J by 6 bases, with 17 bases between the two germline ends. The CDR3 loop reads CASSLLTVWVSEAFF. In nucleotides, the CDR3 is TGTGCCAGCAGCTTATTAACTGTTTGGGTTTCTGAAGCTTTCTTT.

This clonotype was seen a handful of times. Here the CDR3 reads CASIAGQGQVGNQPQHF. The CDR3 bases are TGTGCCAGCATCGCTGGACAGGGGCAGGTAGGCAATCAGCCCCAGCATTTT. V and J are TRBV6-1 and TRBJ1-5; 9 positions agree with TRBD1. The length of the CDR3 is 17 residues. V lost 7 bases and J lost 2; bases outside the gene matches: 12. Germline V CDR1 and CDR2: MNHNS, SASEGT.

This clonotype was seen repeatedly, ten times or more. The gene calls are TRBV13 and TRBJ2-1; 14 nucleotides agree with TRBD2. CDR3 length equals 21 residues. Trimming at V came to 3 bases and at J to 1 base, leaving 14 bases not matched to a gene. In germline, CDR1 is PRHDT, CDR2 FYEKMQ (reference sequence). CDR3 DNA: TGTGCCAGCAGCTTGTTCGGAGGGGGACTAGCGGGAGAGGTGTCCTACAATGAGCAGTTCTTC. It specifies CASSLFGGGLAGEVSYNEQFF.

This clonotype appeared many times. The chain links TRBV2 to TRBJ2-7; D remains unclear. The CDR3 contains 10 residues. Trimming removed 6 bases from V and 6 bases from J, with 6 bases in between. The germline V gene has CDR1 SNHLY and CDR2 FYNNEI. The CDR3 spells CASRLGEQYF. The CDR3 DNA is TGTGCCAGCAGGCTGGGCGAGCAGTACTTC.

The rearrangement uses TRBV3-1 and TRBJ2-6; TRBD2 is a possible D gene (7 bases). The length of the CDR3 is 17 residues. Germline V CDR1 and CDR2: LGHDT, YNNKEL (reference sequence). V was clipped by 6 bases and J by 3 bases, with 18 bases between them. CDR3 nucleotides: TGTGCCAGCAGTCACGGGGGGCGAGGGGATGGGGCCAACGTCCTGACTTTC. Translated, it gives CASSHGGRGDGANVLTF. Based on the CDR3 plus reference TRBV3-1 and TRBJ2-6, the full variable domain is DTAVSQTPKYLVTQMGNDKSIKCEQNLGHDTMYWYKQDSKKFLKIMFSYNNKELIINETVPNRFSPKSPDKAHLNLHINSLELGDSAVYFCASSHGGRGDGANVLTFGAGSRLTVL.

This sequence joins TRBV19 and TRBJ1-1, with D possibly TRBD1 on 5 matching bases. CDR3 length: 14 amino acids. Trimming pared 7 bases from V and 3 bases from J, leaving 15 bases between. CDR1 LNHDA and CDR2 SQIVND come from the germline V gene (reference sequence). The CDR3 DNA reads TGTGCCAGTATTTCTGGGGGAATGGACACTGAAGCTTTCTTT. It codes for CASISGGMDTEAFF.

This clonotype occurred many times. V is TRBV7-9 and J is TRBJ2-7; 12 bases agree with TRBD1. After removal of 4 bases from V and 1 base from J, the junction contained 11 bases not matched to a gene. This CDR3 is built from 18 residues. Germline V lookup: CDR1 SEHNR, CDR2 FQNEAQ (reference sequence). CDR3 sequence (DNA): TGTGCCAGCAGCTCCTTTAGGGGGGGACAGGGGGCTTCCTACGAGCAGTACTTC. Residues: CASSSFRGGQGASYEQYF.

There are many counts of this clonotype. This chain links TRBV2 with TRBJ1-1; possible D gene TRBD1, 5 bases. The CDR3 loop spans 14 amino acids. Trimming took off 9 bases at V and 0 bases at J, with 14 bases between the two ends. Germline V gives CDR1 SNHLY, CDR2 FYNNEI. The CDR3 DNA reads as TGTGCCAGGACCTTCACAGGAATGAACACTGAAGCTTTCTTT. Its protein product is CARTFTGMNTEAFF.

This clonotype was detected many times. V gene TRBV5-1 combines with J gene TRBJ2-1; 14 bases fit TRBD2. The CDR3 has 16 residues. Germline values: CDR1 SGHRS, CDR2 YFSETQ. V lost 2 bases and J lost 7; bases outside the gene matches: 5. The CDR3 spells CASSFLGLAGVNEQFF. The CDR3 bases are TGCGCCAGCAGCTTCCTGGGACTAGCGGGAGTTAATGAGCAGTTCTTC.